The entry that follows covers one T cell receptor beta chain sequence. What it binds is unknown. The data are from a study of T cell repertoires in aging, cancer and after chemotherapy. Across the whole study: Six age groups, ranging from 30 or younger to 70 or older, included the donors.

Study-wide findings and caveats: In each cancer cohort, median generation probability increased across chemotherapy, suggesting thymic output rebounded.

TRB rearrangements spanning V, D and J were amplified using mixed TRB-A/B primers. From the multiplex PCR reads, TCRdb called clonotypes with MiXCR, one entry per CDR3 protein. The table includes over 8,500 distinct CDR3 sequences, 35% to 50% detected once. This CDR3 region has 16 residues. Per germline, CDR1 MNHNY and CDR2 SVGAGI (reference sequence). Peripheral blood genomic DNA, not sorted cells or RNA, was the template. The source of this sequence is a human donor in good health. The chain joins TRBV6-6 to TRBJ2-7; D may be TRBD1 or TRBD2 (5 bases each). TRBJ2-1 explains the end of the DNA better; the J call may be wrong. What was sequenced was blood. This CDR3 is CASSTALPTGHNEQFF. The CDR3 DNA sequence: TGTGCCAGCAGTACCGCCCTACCGACGGGGCACAATGAGCAGTTCTTC.